This TCR beta chain was retrieved from a study of T cell responses to AZD1222 COVID-19 vaccine. Study-wide points: All repertoire sampling was performed exclusively after the peak T cell response. Reportedly, nearly half the spike-specific TCRs target unmutated variant regions.

As to this clone: Its antigen is not known.

The repertoire was sequenced with immunoSEQ multiplex PCR; TCRdb's copy has only in-frame clones and lacks some. The repertoire has about 150,000 clones, around 86% of them found once; the top ten carry less than 5%. The receptor comes from an adult in good health. Sequences were derived from peripheral blood, sampled on day 0 of MenACWY control vaccination.

The CDR3 sequence: CASSPGETQYF. The CDR3 DNA reads TGTGCCAGCTCACCCGGAGAGACCCAGTACTTC. The chain uses TRBV18 and TRBJ2-5; D remains unclear. CDR1 is KGHSH, CDR2 LQKENI, per germline. V gave up 3 bases and J gave up 4 bases, with 3 bases separating them. The CDR3 covers 11 residues.